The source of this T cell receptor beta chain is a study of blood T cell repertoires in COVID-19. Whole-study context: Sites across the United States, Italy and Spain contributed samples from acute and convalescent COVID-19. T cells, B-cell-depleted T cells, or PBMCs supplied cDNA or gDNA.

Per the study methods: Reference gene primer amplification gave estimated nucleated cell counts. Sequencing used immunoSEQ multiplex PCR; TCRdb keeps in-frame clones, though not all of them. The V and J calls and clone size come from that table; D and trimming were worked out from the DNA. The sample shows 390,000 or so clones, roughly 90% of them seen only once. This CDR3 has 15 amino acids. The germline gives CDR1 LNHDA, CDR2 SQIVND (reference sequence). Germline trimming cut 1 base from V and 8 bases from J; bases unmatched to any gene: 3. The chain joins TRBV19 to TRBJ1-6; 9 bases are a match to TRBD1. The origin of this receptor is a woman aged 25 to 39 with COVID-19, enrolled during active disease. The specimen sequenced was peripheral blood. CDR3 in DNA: TGTGCCAGTAGTATAGGGGACAGGGAAGATTCACCCCTCCACTTT. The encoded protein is CASSIGDREDSPLHF.